The present T cell receptor (beta chain) was sequenced within a study of Ad26.COV2.S vaccination and SARS-CoV-2 variants. As for the study in general: Donor was assigned to the Ad26.COV2.S arm of trial COV1001.

Documented treatment: some 20 received Ad26.COV2.S at low or high dose, single or two shots; five or six received placebo; per-sample allocation not given. The samples date from day 63 after the first vaccine or placebo injection. Sequencing used immunoSEQ multiplex PCR; TCRdb keeps in-frame clones, though not all of them. The data show hundreds of thousands of clones, about four fifths seen once. The V gene end was trimmed by 4 bases and the J gene end by 1 base; junction bases not matched to a gene: 9. This CDR3 comprises 16 residues. The germline CDR1 and CDR2 sequences are SGHRS and YFSETQ. Study-wide results and caveats: Across vaccine and placebo recipients, the breadth of non-spike TCRs was similar. A substantial breadth of spike-specific CD8+ and CD4+ T cell responses after vaccination has been reported.

A note on this clone: Its matching antigen is unknown.

J is TRBJ2-7 and V is TRBV5-1; TRBD1 matches at 9 bases. The starting material was peripheral blood, obtained in a trial of Ad26.COV2.S vaccine versus placebo. The sequence derives from a person aged 18-60 years who received the Ad26.COV2.S COVID-19 vaccine or a placebo. Written as DNA, the CDR3 is TGCGCCAGCAGCCCAACCCCGGGACAGGGATCCTACGAGCAGTACTTC. Translating it yields CASSPTPGQGSYEQYF. The whole variable domain, remainder taken from reference TRBV5-1 and TRBJ2-7, is KAGVTQTPRYLIKTRGQQVTLSCSPISGHRSVSWYQQTPGQGLQFLFEYFSETQRNKGNFPGRFSGRQFSNSRSEMNVSTLELGDSALYLCASSPTPGQGSYEQYFGPGTRLTVT.